The entry that follows covers one T cell receptor beta chain sequence. Its antigen is as yet unknown. Time point specified: persistent/refractory GD, antithyroid drugs over 5 years with positive TRAb. The TCR library used RNA extracted from PBMCs. These data belong to a study of regulatory T cells in long-lasting Graves disease. Broader study findings: TCR diversity was lower in persistent than newly diagnosed Graves' disease.

V was trimmed by 6 bases and J by 4 bases, leaving 16 bases between them. The germline V gene has CDR1 GTSNPN and CDR2 SVGIG (reference sequence). The CDR3 is 13 amino acids. Construction of the TCR beta libraries employed iRepertoire HTBI primers in conjunction with Arm-PCR of CDR3 regions. Each CDR3 protein is one row after TCRdb ran MiXCR on the multiplex PCR reads. The sample has 300,000 or so distinct CDR3 sequences, roughly 21% seen once. This TCR was recovered from a female donor with Graves disease. The chain uses TRBV30 and TRBJ2-7, with D perhaps matching TRBD1 (5 bases). The sample consisted of peripheral blood mononuclear cells (PBMCs), taken when the disease was refractory, from a patient treated with antithyroid drugs. CDR3 sequence reads: CACRDTGDYEQYF. DNA of the CDR3: TGTGCCTGTAGAGATACAGGTGATTACGAGCAGTACTTC.